The T cell receptor (beta chain) described here comes from a study of CD8+ T cells in alopecia areata. Findings and limits, study-wide: Higher clonality than in normal scalp was seen in lesional scalp, especially alopecia totalis/universalis. Given one nonresponder, whether baseline CD8+ expansion relates to response remains uncertain. Sharing of TCRs across patients appeared less clear than in mice, possibly for HLA-related reasons.

It was cDNA, reverse transcribed from extracted RNA, that served as the sequencing template. Generated by immunoSEQ multiplex PCR, the TCRdb table keeps only in-frame clones and is missing some. This table has some 190,000 clones, roughly three fifths appearing once. Treatment described: oral pan-JAK inhibitor, 5-10 mg twice daily. Sampling of alopecia areata patients yielded lesional scalp punch biopsies as well as peripheral blood. Points on this clone: Its antigen is as yet unknown.

The CDR3 has 14 amino acids. Deletions cut 5 bases from V and 6 bases from J, with 15 bases between. The germline V gene encodes CDR1 LNHDA and CDR2 SQIVND (reference sequence). The rearrangement links TRBV19 to TRBJ2-3; D ambiguous. The source is a human donor with alopecia areata. The material sequenced was CD4+ T cells sorted from blood, taken at week 4, from a patient treated with tofacitinib. CDR3 loop: CASSPSAPPDTQYF. CDR3 nucleotide sequence: TGTGCCAGTAGTCCGTCGGCCCCTCCGGATACGCAGTATTTT.